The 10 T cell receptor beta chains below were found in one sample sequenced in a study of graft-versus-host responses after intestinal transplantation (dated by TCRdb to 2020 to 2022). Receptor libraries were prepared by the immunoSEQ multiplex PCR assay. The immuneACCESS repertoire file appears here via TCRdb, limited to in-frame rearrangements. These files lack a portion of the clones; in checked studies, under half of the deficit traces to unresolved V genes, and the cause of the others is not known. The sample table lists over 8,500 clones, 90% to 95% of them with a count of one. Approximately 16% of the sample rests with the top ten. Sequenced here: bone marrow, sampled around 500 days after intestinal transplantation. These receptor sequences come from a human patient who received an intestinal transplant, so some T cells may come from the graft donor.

For the CDR3, the DNA is TGTGCCAGCTCACCACCGAGCACAGATACGCAGTATTTT. Translating it yields CASSPPSTDTQYF. The V and J genes are TRBV18 and TRBJ2-3; D uncertain. Germline V lookup: CDR1 KGHSH, CDR2 LQKENI. Trimming stripped 0 bases from V and 0 bases from J, with 1 base between. The CDR3 length is 13 residues.

CDR3 sequence (DNA): TGTGCCAGCTCACCACCCGTCAGGGGCGCTAACACCGGGGAGCTGTTTTTT. It codes for CASSPPVRGANTGELFF. The gene calls are TRBV18 and TRBJ2-2, with D possibly matching TRBD1 (6 bases). CDR1 is KGHSH, CDR2 LQKENI, per germline. The CDR3 has 17 amino acids. V was pared by 0 bases and J by 2 bases, with 13 bases between. Variable domain in full (rest from reference TRBV18 and TRBJ2-2): NAGVMQNPRHLVRRRGQEARLRCSPMKGHSHVYWYRQLPEEGLKFMVYLQKENIIDESGMPKERFSAEFPKEGPSILRIQQVVRGDSAAYFCASSPPVRGANTGELFFGEGSRLTVL.

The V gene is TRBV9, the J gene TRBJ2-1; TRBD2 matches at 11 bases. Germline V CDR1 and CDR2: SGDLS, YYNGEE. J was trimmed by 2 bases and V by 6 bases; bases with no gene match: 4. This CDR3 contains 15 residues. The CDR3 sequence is CASNIAGGAYNEQFF. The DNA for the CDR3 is TGTGCCAGCAACATAGCGGGAGGGGCCTACAATGAGCAGTTCTTC.

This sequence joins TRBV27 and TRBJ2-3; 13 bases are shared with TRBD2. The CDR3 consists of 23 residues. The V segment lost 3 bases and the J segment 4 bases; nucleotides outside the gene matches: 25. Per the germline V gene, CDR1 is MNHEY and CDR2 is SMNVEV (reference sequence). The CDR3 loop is CASSFRSDRGSGLAGVGADTQYF. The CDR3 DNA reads TGTGCCAGCAGTTTTCGGTCGGACAGGGGATCCGGACTAGCGGGAGTAGGAGCAGATACGCAGTATTTT.

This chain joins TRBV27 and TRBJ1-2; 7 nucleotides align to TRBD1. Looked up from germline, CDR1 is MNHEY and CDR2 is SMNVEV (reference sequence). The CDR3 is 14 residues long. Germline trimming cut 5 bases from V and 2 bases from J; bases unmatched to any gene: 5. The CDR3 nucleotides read TGTGCCAGCAGTCAGGGGGGGGGAAACTATGGCTACACCTTC. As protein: CASSQGGGNYGYTF.

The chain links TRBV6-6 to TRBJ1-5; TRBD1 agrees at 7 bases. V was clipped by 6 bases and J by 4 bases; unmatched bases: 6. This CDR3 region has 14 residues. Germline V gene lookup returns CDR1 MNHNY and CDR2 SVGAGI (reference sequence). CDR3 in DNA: TGTGCCAGCAGCCGGGACAGCCTTAATCAGCCCCAGCATTTT. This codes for CASSRDSLNQPQHF.

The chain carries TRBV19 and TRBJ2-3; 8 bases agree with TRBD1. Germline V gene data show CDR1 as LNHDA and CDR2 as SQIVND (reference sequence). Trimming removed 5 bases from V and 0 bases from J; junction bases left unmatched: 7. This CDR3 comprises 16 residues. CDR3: CASSADRGPSTDTQYF. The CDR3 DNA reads TGTGCCAGTAGTGCAGACAGGGGACCTAGCACAGATACGCAGTATTTT.

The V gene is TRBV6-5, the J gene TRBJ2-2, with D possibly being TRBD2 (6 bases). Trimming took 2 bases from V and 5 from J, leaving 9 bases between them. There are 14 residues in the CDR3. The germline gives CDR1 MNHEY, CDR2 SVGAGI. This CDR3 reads CASSYAGMTGELFF. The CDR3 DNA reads TGTGCCAGCAGTTACGCGGGGATGACCGGGGAGCTGTTTTTT.

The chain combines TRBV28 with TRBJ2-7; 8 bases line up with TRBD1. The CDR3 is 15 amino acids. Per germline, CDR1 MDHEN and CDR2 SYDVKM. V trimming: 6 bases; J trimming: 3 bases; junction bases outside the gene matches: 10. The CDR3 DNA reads TGTGCCAGCAGCCTCCGGGACAGGTACTACTACGAGCAGTACTTC. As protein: CASSLRDRYYYEQYF.

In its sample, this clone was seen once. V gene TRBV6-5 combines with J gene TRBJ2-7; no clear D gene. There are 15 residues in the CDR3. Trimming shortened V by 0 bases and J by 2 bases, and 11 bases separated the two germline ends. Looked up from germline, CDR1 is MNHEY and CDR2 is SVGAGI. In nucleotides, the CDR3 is TGTGCCAGCAGTTACTCGTCAGGAATCGCCTACGAGCAGTACTTC. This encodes CASSYSSGIAYEQYF.